One sample yielded the 21 T cell receptor beta chains listed below, sequenced in a study of blood T cell repertoires in COVID-19 (TCRdb year 2020). Receptor libraries were prepared by the immunoSEQ multiplex PCR assay. TCRdb took over this immuneACCESS table, retaining in-frame rearrangements with V and J assigned. Such tables are incomplete; in checked studies, under half of the missing clones stem from an unresolved V gene, and the remainder is unexplained. The sample profile shows 220,000 or so clones; 84% of them were found once. The ten largest clones add up to roughly 5% of the sample. Sequenced input: peripheral blood. These receptors were obtained from a woman in her sixties who had recovered from COVID-19.

J is TRBJ2-3 and V is TRBV7-9; the D is unclear. The germline V gene encodes CDR1 SEHNR and CDR2 FQNEAQ (reference sequence). Trimming took 5 bases from V and 0 from J, leaving 9 bases between them. The CDR3 contains 14 residues. The CDR3 sequence is CASSPPHSTDTQYF. The CDR3 DNA reads TGTGCCAGCAGCCCCCCCCATAGCACAGATACGCAGTATTTT.

The chain is built from TRBV4-1 and TRBJ2-5; 12 bases line up with TRBD2. After removal of 4 bases from V and 5 bases from J, the junction contained 8 bases not matched to a gene. Germline CDR1 MGHRA, CDR2 YSYEKL. The CDR3 sequence is 16 residues long. The CDR3 loop is CASSPSGGAPGETQYF. In nucleotides, the CDR3 is TGCGCCAGCAGCCCTAGCGGGGGGGCCCCGGGCGAGACCCAGTACTTC.

The chain uses TRBV6-5 and TRBJ2-1; TRBD2 matches 9 bases. This CDR3 has 14 amino acids. After removal of 11 bases from V and 2 bases from J, the junction contained 7 bases not matched to a gene. Germline V lookup: CDR1 MNHEY, CDR2 SVGAGI. CDR3 residues: CAGGVAGAYNEQFF. CDR3 nucleotides: TGTGCCGGGGGCGTAGCGGGGGCCTACAATGAGCAGTTCTTC.

V gene TRBV3-1 (or the pseudogene TRBV3-2) combines with J gene TRBJ2-7; D possibly corresponds to TRBD2 (5 bases). This CDR3 has 13 residues. CDR1 and CDR2 (germline): LGHDT, YNNKEL (reference sequence). Trimming stripped 4 bases from V and 3 bases from J, with 10 bases between. This chain's CDR3 is CASSPVRDYEQYF. CDR3 sequence (DNA): TGTGCCAGCAGCCCCGTCCGGGACTACGAGCAGTACTTC.

This chain links TRBV19 with TRBJ2-3; a possible D gene is TRBD2 (7 bases). Trimming pared 2 bases from V and 7 bases from J, leaving 19 bases between. The CDR3 spans 16 residues. CDR1 is LNHDA, CDR2 SQIVND, per germline (reference sequence). Here the CDR3 reads CASSIPGGERENTQYF. The CDR3 bases are TGTGCCAGTAGTATACCGGGGGGCGAGAGGGAGAATACGCAGTATTTT.

The genes are TRBV6-5 and TRBJ2-2; D might be TRBD2 (6 bases). The V end was cut by 4 bases, the J end by 3 bases, with 9 bases between. CDR1 and CDR2 (germline): MNHEY, SVGAGI. The CDR3 consists of 14 residues. The chain's CDR3 is CASSSGLHTGELFF. CDR3 nucleotide sequence: TGTGCCAGCAGTTCGGGACTTCACACCGGGGAGCTGTTTTTT.

This clone was recorded once. Written as DNA, the CDR3 is TGTGCCAGCAGCCCCCTGGGACAGGGGCCCTACAATGAGCAGTTCTTC. Translation: CASSPLGQGPYNEQFF. The chain carries TRBV7-6 and TRBJ2-1; 10 nucleotides match TRBD1. The V and J ends lost 5 bases and 2 bases, in that order; junction bases with no gene match: 6. Germline CDR1 and CDR2: SGHVS and FNYEAQ. The CDR3 length is 16 residues.

This chain uses TRBV7-8 with TRBJ1-2; D gene uncertain. Trimming shortened V by 1 base and J by 5 bases, and 8 bases separated the two germline ends. Germline lookup yields CDR1 SGHVS and CDR2 FQNEAQ. The CDR3 has 13 residues. The CDR3 coding sequence is TGTGCCAGCAGCTTAGGAGTCGAATATGGCTACACCTTC. This encodes CASSLGVEYGYTF.

This chain links TRBV3-1 (or the pseudogene TRBV3-2) with TRBJ1-4; D gene uncertain. Germline-derived CDR1 and CDR2 are LGHDT and YNNKEL (reference sequence). There are 18 residues in the CDR3. V gave up 1 base and J gave up 0 bases, with 15 bases separating them. This CDR3 is CASSQGMTGMATNEKLFF. DNA of the CDR3: TGTGCCAGCAGCCAAGGAATGACCGGGATGGCAACTAATGAAAAACTGTTTTTT.

The count of this clone is one. The chain combines TRBV24-1 with TRBJ1-2, with D perhaps TRBD1 (5 bases). The CDR3 spans 14 residues. Trimming removed 4 bases from V and 4 bases from J, with 12 bases in between. The V gene's germline CDR1 is KGHDR and CDR2 SFDVKD. CDR3 amino acids: CATSDQTASYGYTF. CDR3 coding DNA: TGTGCCACCAGTGACCAGACAGCGTCCTATGGCTACACCTTC.

In its sample, this clone was seen a few times. The genes are TRBV4-1 and TRBJ2-7, with 16 bases matching TRBD2. Germline CDR1 is MGHRA and CDR2 is YSYEKL. The CDR3 consists of 17 residues. V dropped 3 bases and J dropped 7; count of bases not matched to a gene: 9. The CDR3 protein is CASSQGLAGGPGKEQYF. CDR3 DNA: TGCGCCAGCAGCCAGGGACTAGCGGGGGGGCCAGGGAAGGAGCAGTACTTC.

This chain uses TRBV5-6 with TRBJ1-5; D is possibly TRBD1 (6 bases). The CDR3 contains 15 residues. Trimming removed 4 bases from V and 0 bases from J, with 11 bases in between. The germline CDR1 and CDR2 sequences are SGHDT and YYEEEE. CDR3 nucleotide sequence: TGTGCCAGCAGCCTTGGACAGCGTAGCAATCAGCCCCAGCATTTT. Protein product: CASSLGQRSNQPQHF. Full variable domain (remainder filled in from reference TRBV5-6 and TRBJ1-5): DAGVTQSPTHLIKTRGQQVTLRCSPKSGHDTVSWYQQALGQGPQFIFQYYEEEERQRGNFPDRFSGHQFPNYSSELNVNALLLGDSALYLCASSLGQRSNQPQHFGDGTRLSIL.

V usage is TRBV2 and J usage is TRBJ1-4, with TRBD1 matching over 7 bases. The CDR3 extends over 14 amino acids. The germline V gene has CDR1 SNHLY and CDR2 FYNNEI. Losses at the gene ends were 6 bases for V and 8 bases for J; bases not matched to a gene: 9. The CDR3 nucleotides read TGTGCCAGCAGCCAGACAGGGTATTTGGAAAAACTGTTTTTT. As protein: CASSQTGYLEKLFF.

The V gene is TRBV9, the J gene TRBJ2-7, with 7 bases that match TRBD1. Germline values: CDR1 SGDLS, CDR2 YYNGEE. There are 14 residues in the CDR3. V was pared by 0 bases and J by 2 bases, with 2 bases of the junction left unmatched. Written as DNA, the CDR3 is TGTGCCAGCAGCGTAGACACAGGGGCCTACGAGCAGTACTTC. Its translation: CASSVDTGAYEQYF.

The gene calls are TRBV29-1 and TRBJ1-1, with 9 bases that match TRBD1. The CDR3 is 12 amino acids. Germline V gene data show CDR1 as SQVTM and CDR2 as ANQGSEA. With V trimmed by 7 bases and J by 6 bases, 6 bases remained unmatched. CDR3 sequence reads: CSEDRGFSEAFF. The DNA for the CDR3 is TGCAGCGAGGACAGGGGTTTCTCTGAAGCTTTCTTT.

The V and J genes are TRBV5-1 and TRBJ2-5, with TRBD2 identical over 10 bases. The germline V gene has CDR1 SGHRS and CDR2 YFSETQ. Trimming took 0 bases from V and 1 from J; bases not matched to a gene: 9. The CDR3 has 18 amino acids. This chain's CDR3 is CASSLGASGGPLQETQYF. The CDR3 DNA is TGCGCCAGCAGCTTGGGGGCTAGCGGGGGCCCCCTCCAAGAGACCCAGTACTTC.

The chain joins TRBV7-8 to TRBJ1-2, with 12 bases aligning to TRBD1. CDR1 is SGHVS, CDR2 FQNEAQ, per germline. This CDR3 is built from 19 residues. The V segment lost 2 bases and the J segment 3 bases; nucleotides outside the gene matches: 13. In DNA, the CDR3 is TGTGCCAGCAGCTTATTCCCAACCACCGGGACAGGGGGCGACTATGGCTACACCTTC. It yields the protein CASSLFPTTGTGGDYGYTF.

The V call is TRBV7-8, the J call TRBJ2-5; D not certain. The V and J ends lost 3 bases and 1 base respectively, with 6 bases between them. This CDR3 comprises 13 residues. Germline loops: CDR1 SGHVS, CDR2 FQNEAQ. The CDR3 bases are TGTGCCAGCAGCTTGCGCTTCCAAGAGACCCAGTACTTC. Translating it yields CASSLRFQETQYF. The entire variable domain, with the rest obtained from reference TRBV7-8 and TRBJ2-5, is as follows: GAGVSQSPRYKVAKRGQDVALRCDPISGHVSLFWYQQALGQGPEFLTYFQNEAQLDKSGLPSDRFFAERPEGSVSTLKIQRTQQEDSAVYLCASSLRFQETQYFGPGTRLLVL.

The DNA for the CDR3 is TGTGCCAGCAGTGATCCAGCAGGGGACGACGAAGCTTTCTTT. This translates into CASSDPAGDDEAFF. The V call is TRBV2, the J call TRBJ1-1, with a weak D call TRBD1 (6 bases). The CDR3 is 14 amino acids. V shed 3 bases and J shed 8 bases, with 16 bases lying between them. CDR1 and CDR2 from the germline V gene are SNHLY and FYNNEI.

The gene calls are TRBV19 and TRBJ1-6; 9 nucleotides line up with TRBD1. This CDR3 has 18 residues. CDR1 LNHDA and CDR2 SQIVND come from the germline V gene (reference sequence). The junction had 16 bases not matched to a gene; V was cut back by 3 bases and J by 10 bases. This CDR3 reads CASSMDPGQGPSSSPLHF. The CDR3 nucleotides are TGTGCCAGTAGTATGGACCCGGGACAGGGACCGAGCTCGTCACCCCTCCACTTT. Full variable domain (rest looked up from reference TRBV19 and TRBJ1-6): DGGITQSPKYLFRKEGQNVTLSCEQNLNHDAMYWYRQDPGQGLRLIYYSQIVNDFQKGDIAEGYSVSREKKESFPLTVTSAQKNPTAFYLCASSMDPGQGPSSSPLHFGNGTRLTVT.

This CDR3 reads CASSQEGQQGAATF. The CDR3, as DNA: TGTGCCAGCAGCCAAGAAGGGCAACAGGGGGCTGCCACCTTC. The chain has TRBV3-1 (or the pseudogene TRBV3-2) and TRBJ1-2; 9 positions agree with TRBD1. This CDR3 has 14 residues. Germline V lookup: CDR1 LGHDT, CDR2 YNNKEL (reference sequence). V lost 0 bases to trimming and J lost 13 bases; unmatched junction nucleotides: 9.